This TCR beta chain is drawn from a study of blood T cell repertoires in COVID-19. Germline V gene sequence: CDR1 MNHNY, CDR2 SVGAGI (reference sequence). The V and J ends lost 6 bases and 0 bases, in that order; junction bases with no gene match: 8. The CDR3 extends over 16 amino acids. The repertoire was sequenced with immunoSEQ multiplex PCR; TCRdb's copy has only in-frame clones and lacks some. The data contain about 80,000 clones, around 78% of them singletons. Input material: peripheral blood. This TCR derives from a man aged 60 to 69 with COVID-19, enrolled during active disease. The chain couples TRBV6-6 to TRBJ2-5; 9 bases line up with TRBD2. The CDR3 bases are TGTGCCAGCAGAAGCGGGACTAGCATAAACCAAGAGACCCAGTACTTC. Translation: CASRSGTSINQETQYF.